The clone carrying this T cell receptor (beta chain) came up a few times. What it binds is unknown. A second 7 to 11 cycle PCR used barcoded and J-beta primers. TCRdb processed the 5' RACE reads anew with MiXCR; each CDR3 protein has one entry. Altogether roughly 930,000 distinct CDR3 sequences are present, 48% being singletons, with the ten largest covering roughly an eighth. This entry comes from a study of blood T cells in healthy people across ages. CDR3 length: 11 residues. V lost 2 bases and J lost 9, with 10 bases in between. Germline V gene lookup returns CDR1 GTSNPN and CDR2 SVGIG (reference sequence). Study-level results: Investigators viewed diversity estimates from one million T cells as underestimates, the study reported.

The TCR sequence derives from a man aged 25 to 40 in good health. Sequencing used blood. The chain combines TRBV30 with TRBJ1-2, with D hard to call. CDR3 sequence reads: CAWSPDVRYTF. CDR3 nucleotide sequence: TGTGCCTGGAGTCCAGATGTGCGCTACACCTTC.